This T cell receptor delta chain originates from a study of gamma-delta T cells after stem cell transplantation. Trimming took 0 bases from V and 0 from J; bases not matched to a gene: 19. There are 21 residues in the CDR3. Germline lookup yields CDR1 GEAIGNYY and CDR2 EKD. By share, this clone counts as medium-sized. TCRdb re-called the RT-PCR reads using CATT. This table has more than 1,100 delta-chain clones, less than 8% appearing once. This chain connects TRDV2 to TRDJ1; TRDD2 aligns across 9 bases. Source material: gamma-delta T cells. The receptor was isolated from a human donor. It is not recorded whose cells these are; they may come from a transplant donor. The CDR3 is CACDTVGLPTGWGPYTDKLIF. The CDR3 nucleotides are TGTGCCTGTGACACCGTGGGCCTTCCTACGGGCTGGGGACCATACACCGATAAACTCATCTTT.